A single sample gave rise to the 10 T cell receptor beta chains below, sequenced in a study of T and B cells in COVID-19 patients. Blood genomic DNA input for TRB amplification was about 240-550 ng. Multiplex PCR with BIOMED2 TRB-A/B primer pools amplified TRB rearrangements. TCRdb used MiXCR to reprocess the multiplex PCR reads, holding one entry per CDR3 protein. The top ten hold 16% of the sample, which has fewer than 20,000 distinct CDR3 sequences, 35% to 45% seen once. The sample consisted of blood. These receptors all stem from a human donor with active COVID-19.

The sample holds a few counts of this clonotype. V and J are TRBV6-1 and TRBJ1-1; D is undetermined. Germline CDR1 is MNHNS and CDR2 is SASEGT. V lost 1 base to trimming and J lost 1 base, with 4 bases between them. CDR3 length: 13 residues. CDR3 sequence reads: CASSEVRNTEAFF. CDR3 bases: TGTGCCAGCAGTGAAGTCAGGAACACTGAAGCTTTCTTT.

This clonotype has just a few counts. The chain has TRBV12-3 or TRBV12-4 and TRBJ2-7; the match to TRBD1 covers 9 bases. The ends lost 6 bases at V and 1 base at J; junction bases unmatched: 7. The CDR3 loop spans 15 amino acids. The CDR3 nucleotides read TGTGCCAGCAGCGCGATCGGGACAGGGTCCTACGAGCAGTACTTC. As protein: CASSAIGTGSYEQYF.

The chain links TRBV7-6 to TRBJ1-2; 7 bases match TRBD1. The CDR3 has 12 amino acids. J gave up 8 bases and V 5 bases, and 5 bases lay outside the gene matches. Germline V lookup: CDR1 SGHVS, CDR2 FNYEAQ. In nucleotides, the CDR3 is TGTGCCAGCAGCCTGCAGGGGGGAGGCTACACCTTC. It is translated as CASSLQGGGYTF.

This clonotype was seen a handful of times. The V and J genes are TRBV6-1 and TRBJ2-3, with 9 bases matching TRBD2. CDR1 MNHNS and CDR2 SASEGT come from the germline V gene. The V gene end was trimmed by 2 bases and the J gene end by 4 bases; junction bases not matched to a gene: 4. This CDR3 comprises 15 residues. The CDR3 reads CASSEYSGGADTQYF. The DNA of the CDR3 is TGTGCCAGCAGTGAATATAGCGGGGGAGCAGATACGCAGTATTTT.

This clonotype was found a few times. The chain uses TRBV6-6 and TRBJ2-3; 8 bases are a match to TRBD2. The germline V gene has CDR1 MNHNY and CDR2 SVGAGI (reference sequence). The CDR3 contains 17 residues. V shed 1 base, J shed 5 bases, and the junction held 11 bases outside the gene matches. CDR3 residues: CASSYYPPGGPEDTQYF. The CDR3 DNA reads TGTGCCAGCAGTTACTACCCCCCGGGGGGGCCTGAAGATACGCAGTATTTT.

Of note for this clonotype: A much larger clone lies a single base off, so this may be a read error. The V and J genes are TRBV13 and TRBJ2-6; no reliable D call. The germline gives CDR1 PRHDT, CDR2 FYEKMQ (reference sequence). The CDR3 totals 17 residues. DNA of the CDR3: TGTGCCAGCAGCTCACTTGGACGGTACTCTGTGGCCAACGTCCTGACTTTC. Protein: CASSSLGRYSVANVLTF.

The chain couples TRBV15 to TRBJ1-2, with D maybe TRBD1 (6 bases). The germline V and J ends were trimmed by 1 base and 3 bases, with 21 bases remaining between them. The CDR3 loop spans 18 amino acids. Germline CDR1 is LNHNV and CDR2 is YYDKDF (reference sequence). CDR3 nucleotides: TGTGCCACCAGCAGAGGGGTTGGGGGCGCAGGGATAGACTATGGCTACACCTTC. This translates into CATSRGVGGAGIDYGYTF.

This chain joins TRBV6-2 or TRBV6-3 and TRBJ2-3, with a tentative D call TRBD2 (5 bases). The germline CDR1 and CDR2 sequences are MNHEY and SVGEGT. The CDR3 is 16 residues long. V shed 5 bases and J shed 5 bases, with 20 bases lying between them. The CDR3 DNA reads as TGTGCCAGCAGTCGATTCCGGGGTAGAGGAGAAGATACGCAGTATTTT. Protein sequence: CASSRFRGRGEDTQYF.

The chain links TRBV20-1 to TRBJ1-5, with 8 bases that match TRBD1. Germline-derived CDR1 and CDR2 are DFQATT and SNEGSKA (reference sequence). This CDR3 comprises 13 residues. V trimming: 8 bases; J trimming: 1 base; junction bases outside the gene matches: 4. The CDR3 DNA reads TGCAGTCAGGGGGCAGCAAGCAATCAGCCCCAGCATTTT. Its protein is CSQGAASNQPQHF.

This clonotype was seen only once. The V call is TRBV19, the J call TRBJ2-1, with 11 positions matching TRBD2. The J call could be wrong; TRBJ2-7 is a better fit for the DNA end. CDR1 LNHDA and CDR2 SQIVND come from the germline V gene (reference sequence). This CDR3 comprises 14 residues. DNA for the CDR3: TGTGCCAGTAGTGATAGCGGGGGGGCAGAGGAGCAGTACTTC. Protein sequence: CASSDSGGAEEQYF.